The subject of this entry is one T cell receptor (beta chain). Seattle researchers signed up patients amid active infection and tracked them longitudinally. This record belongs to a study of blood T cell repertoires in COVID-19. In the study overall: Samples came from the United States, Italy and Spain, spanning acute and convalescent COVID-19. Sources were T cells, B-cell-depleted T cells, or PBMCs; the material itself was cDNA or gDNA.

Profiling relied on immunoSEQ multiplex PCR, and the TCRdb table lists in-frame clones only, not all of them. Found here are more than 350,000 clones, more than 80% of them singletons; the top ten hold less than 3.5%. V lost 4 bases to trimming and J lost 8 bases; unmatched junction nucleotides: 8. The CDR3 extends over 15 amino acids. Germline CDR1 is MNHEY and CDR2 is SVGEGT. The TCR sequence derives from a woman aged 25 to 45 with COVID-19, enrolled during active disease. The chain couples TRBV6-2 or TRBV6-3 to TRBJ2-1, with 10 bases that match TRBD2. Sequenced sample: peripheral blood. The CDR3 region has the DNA TGTGCCAGCAGTTTGAGCGGGGGGGCCCTTCATGAGCAGTTCTTC. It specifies CASSLSGGALHEQFF.